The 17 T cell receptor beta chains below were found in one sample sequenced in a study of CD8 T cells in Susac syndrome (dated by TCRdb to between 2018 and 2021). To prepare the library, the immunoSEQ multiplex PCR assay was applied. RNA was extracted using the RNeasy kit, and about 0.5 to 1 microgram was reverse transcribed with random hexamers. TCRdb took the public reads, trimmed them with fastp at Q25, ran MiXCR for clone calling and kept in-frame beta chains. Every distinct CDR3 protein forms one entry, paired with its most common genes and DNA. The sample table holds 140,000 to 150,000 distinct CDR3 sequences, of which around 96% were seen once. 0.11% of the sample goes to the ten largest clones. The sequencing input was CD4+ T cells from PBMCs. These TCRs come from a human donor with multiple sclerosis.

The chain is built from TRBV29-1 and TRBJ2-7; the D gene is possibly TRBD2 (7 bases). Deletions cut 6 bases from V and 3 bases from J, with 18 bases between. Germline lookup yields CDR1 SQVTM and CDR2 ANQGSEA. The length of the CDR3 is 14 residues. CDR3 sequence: CSVGGRGPNYEQYF. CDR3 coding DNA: TGCAGCGTGGGGGGGCGGGGGCCGAACTACGAGCAGTACTTC.

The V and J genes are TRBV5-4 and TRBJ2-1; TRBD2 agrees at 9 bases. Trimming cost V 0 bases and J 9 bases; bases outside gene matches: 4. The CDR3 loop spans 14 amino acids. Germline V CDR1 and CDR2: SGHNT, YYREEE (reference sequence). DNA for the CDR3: TGTGCCAGCAGCTTGGGCGGGAGGGGCAGTGAGCAGTTCTTC. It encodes CASSLGGRGSEQFF.

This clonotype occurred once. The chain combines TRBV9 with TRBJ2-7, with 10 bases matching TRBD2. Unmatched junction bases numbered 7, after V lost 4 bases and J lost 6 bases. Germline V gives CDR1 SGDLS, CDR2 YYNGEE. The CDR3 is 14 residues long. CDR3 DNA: TGTGCCAGCAGCCCTAGCGGGGGTGACCCCGAGCAGTACTTC. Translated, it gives CASSPSGGDPEQYF.

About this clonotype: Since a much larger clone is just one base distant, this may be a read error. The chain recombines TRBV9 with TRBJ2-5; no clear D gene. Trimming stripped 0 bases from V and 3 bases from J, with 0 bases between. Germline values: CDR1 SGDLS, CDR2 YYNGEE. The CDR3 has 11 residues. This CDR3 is CASSVEETQYF. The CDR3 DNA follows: TGTGCCAGCAGCGTAGAAGAGACCCAGTACTTC.

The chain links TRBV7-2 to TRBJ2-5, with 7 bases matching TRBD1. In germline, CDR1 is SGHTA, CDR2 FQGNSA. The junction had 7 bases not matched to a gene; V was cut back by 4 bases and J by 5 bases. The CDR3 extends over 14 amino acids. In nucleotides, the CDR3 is TGTGCCAGCAGCTCGGGATTACAGGGGGAGACCCAGTACTTC. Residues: CASSSGLQGETQYF.

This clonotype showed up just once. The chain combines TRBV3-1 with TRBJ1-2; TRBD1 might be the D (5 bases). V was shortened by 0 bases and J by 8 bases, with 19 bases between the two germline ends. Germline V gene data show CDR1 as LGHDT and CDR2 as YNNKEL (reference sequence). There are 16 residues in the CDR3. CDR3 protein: CASSQDHAGRSGGYTF. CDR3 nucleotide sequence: TGTGCCAGCAGCCAAGATCATGCAGGGAGGTCGGGCGGCTACACCTTC.

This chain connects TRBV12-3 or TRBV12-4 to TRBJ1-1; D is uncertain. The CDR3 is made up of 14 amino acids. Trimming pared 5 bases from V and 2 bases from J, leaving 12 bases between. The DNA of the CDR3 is TGTGCCAGCAGTCCCCGGGGATCTAACACTGAAGCTTTCTTT. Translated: CASSPRGSNTEAFF.

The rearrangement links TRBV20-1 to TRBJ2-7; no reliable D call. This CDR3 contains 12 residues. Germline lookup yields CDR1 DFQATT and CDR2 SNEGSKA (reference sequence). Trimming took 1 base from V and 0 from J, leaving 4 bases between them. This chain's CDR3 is CSARVVSYEQYF. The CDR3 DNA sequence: TGCAGTGCTAGAGTAGTCTCCTACGAGCAGTACTTC.

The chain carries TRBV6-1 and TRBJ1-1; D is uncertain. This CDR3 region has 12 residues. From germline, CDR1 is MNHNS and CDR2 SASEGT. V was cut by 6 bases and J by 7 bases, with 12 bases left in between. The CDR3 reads CASRLTRYEAFF. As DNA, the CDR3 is TGTGCCAGCAGGTTGACGCGCTATGAAGCTTTCTTT.

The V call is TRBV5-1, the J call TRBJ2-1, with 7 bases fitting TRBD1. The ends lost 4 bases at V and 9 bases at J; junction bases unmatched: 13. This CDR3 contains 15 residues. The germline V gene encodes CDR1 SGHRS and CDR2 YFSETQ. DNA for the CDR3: TGCGCCAGCAGCCCGAGGACAGGTTGGGTGAGTGAGCAGTTCTTC. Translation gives CASSPRTGWVSEQFF.

The CDR3 region has the DNA TGTGCCAGCAGTTACAGGGAGGGCTACAATGAGCAGTTCTTC. Translation: CASSYREGYNEQFF. The chain joins TRBV6-5 to TRBJ2-1; TRBD2 aligns across 7 bases. The V gene's germline CDR1 is MNHEY and CDR2 SVGAGI. The CDR3 is 14 residues long. Germline trimming cut 2 bases from V and 3 bases from J; bases unmatched to any gene: 1.

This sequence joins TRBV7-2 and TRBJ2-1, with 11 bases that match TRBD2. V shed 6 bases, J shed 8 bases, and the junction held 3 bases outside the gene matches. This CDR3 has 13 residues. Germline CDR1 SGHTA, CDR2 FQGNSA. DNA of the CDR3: TGTGCCAGCAGGGCTAGCGGGAGGTATGAGCAGTTCTTC. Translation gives CASRASGRYEQFF.

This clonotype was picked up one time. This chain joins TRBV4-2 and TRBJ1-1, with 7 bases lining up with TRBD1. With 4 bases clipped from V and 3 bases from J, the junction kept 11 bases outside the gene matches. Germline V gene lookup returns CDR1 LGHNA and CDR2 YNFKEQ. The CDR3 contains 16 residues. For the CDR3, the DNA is TGTGCCAGCAGCCTCGGGGAGGGGGCCCCTTACACTGAAGCTTTCTTT. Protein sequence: CASSLGEGAPYTEAFF.

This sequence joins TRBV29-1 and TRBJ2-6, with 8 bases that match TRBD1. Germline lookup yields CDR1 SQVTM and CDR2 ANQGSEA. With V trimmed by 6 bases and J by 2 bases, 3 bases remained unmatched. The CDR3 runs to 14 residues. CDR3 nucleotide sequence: TGCAGCGTAACAGGGGGAACTGGGGCCAACGTCCTGACTTTC. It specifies CSVTGGTGANVLTF.

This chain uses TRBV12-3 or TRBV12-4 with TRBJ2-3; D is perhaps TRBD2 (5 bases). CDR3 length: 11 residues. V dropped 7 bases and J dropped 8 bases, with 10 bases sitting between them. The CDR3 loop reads CASTYRGTQYF. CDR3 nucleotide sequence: TGTGCCAGCACCTATCGGGGTACGCAGTATTTT.

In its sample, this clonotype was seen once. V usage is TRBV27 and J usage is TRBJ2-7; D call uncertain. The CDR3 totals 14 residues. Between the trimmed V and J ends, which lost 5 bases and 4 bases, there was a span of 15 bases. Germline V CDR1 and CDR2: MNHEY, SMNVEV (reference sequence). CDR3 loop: CASSPRTNRYEQYF. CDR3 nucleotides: TGTGCCAGCAGTCCCCGGACGAACCGATACGAGCAGTACTTC.

The CDR3: CASSTPFGTLNEQFF. CDR3 coding DNA: TGTGCCAGTAGTACCCCGTTCGGGACACTTAATGAGCAGTTCTTC. This chain uses TRBV19 with TRBJ2-1, with a tentative D call TRBD1 (6 bases). CDR3 length equals 15 residues. Germline V gene sequence: CDR1 LNHDA, CDR2 SQIVND (reference sequence). Trimming pared 4 bases from V and 7 bases from J, leaving 17 bases between.